The 16 T cell receptor beta chains reported below all come from one sample, sequenced in a study of blood T cell repertoires in COVID-19. The repertoire was sequenced with immunoSEQ multiplex PCR; TCRdb's copy has only in-frame clones and lacks some. The sample carries 150,000 to 200,000 clones, around three quarters recorded once. Sequenced: PBMCs or T cells enriched from blood (not recorded which). These receptors were collected from a woman between 50 and 59 years old with acute COVID-19.

This chain connects TRBV6-2 or TRBV6-3 to TRBJ1-1; TRBD1 matches at 7 bases. Germline loops: CDR1 MNHEY, CDR2 SVGEGT. Trimming took 5 bases from V and 5 from J; bases not matched to a gene: 8. The CDR3 covers 14 residues. The CDR3 DNA reads as TGTGCCAGCAGTCGTAACAGGGGTCGGACTGAAGCTTTCTTT. Protein: CASSRNRGRTEAFF.

The rearrangement links TRBV7-9 to TRBJ1-2; TRBD1 is a possible D gene (5 bases). Germline V gene sequence: CDR1 SEHNR, CDR2 FQNEAQ (reference sequence). The V end was cut by 5 bases, the J end by 7 bases, with 17 bases between. The CDR3 length is 14 residues. CDR3 DNA sequence: TGTGCCAGCAGCCTCATAACCGGGACTGCTGGCTACACCTTC. Translation gives CASSLITGTAGYTF.

This clone showed up just a few times. The chain has TRBV4-3 and TRBJ2-5; 15 bases agree with TRBD2. This CDR3 is 16 amino acids long. Trimming cost V 4 bases and J 1 base; bases outside gene matches: 1. Germline CDR1 reads LGHNA; CDR2 reads YSLEER. The CDR3 reads CASSRGLAGGQETQYF. In DNA form, the CDR3 reads TGCGCCAGCAGCCGGGGACTAGCGGGGGGCCAAGAGACCCAGTACTTC.

The V call is TRBV3-1 (or the pseudogene TRBV3-2), the J call TRBJ1-6; tentative D call: TRBD1 (5 bases). The length of the CDR3 is 12 residues. The germline CDR1 and CDR2 sequences are LGHDT and YNNKEL (reference sequence). V gave up 2 bases and J gave up 9 bases, with 5 bases separating them. CDR3: CASSQRGSPLHF. In DNA form, the CDR3 reads TGTGCCAGCAGCCAAAGGGGTTCACCCCTCCACTTT.

CDR3 residues: CASSSQGGEQYV. CDR3 coding DNA: TGTGCCAGCAGCTCCCAGGGTGGCGAGCAGTACGTC. This chain joins TRBV7-9 and TRBJ2-7, with D tentatively TRBD1 (5 bases). CDR1 SEHNR and CDR2 FQNEAQ come from the germline V gene (reference sequence). Trimming left V 4 bases short and J 6 bases short, with 10 bases between. The CDR3 loop spans 12 amino acids.

This clone was counted a few times. The sample carries other DNA sequences with the same CDR3. This sequence joins TRBV5-1 and TRBJ1-6; the D gene is possibly TRBD1 (6 bases). The germline V gene encodes CDR1 SGHRS and CDR2 YFSETQ. This CDR3 has 14 residues. The V gene lost 1 base and the J gene lost 6 bases, with 8 bases spanning the gap. CDR3 in amino acids: CASSLQGGNSPLHF. DNA of the CDR3: TGCGCCAGCAGCTTGCAAGGGGGTAATTCACCCCTCCACTTT. The entire variable domain, with the rest obtained from reference TRBV5-1 and TRBJ1-6, is as follows: KAGVTQTPRYLIKTRGQQVTLSCSPISGHRSVSWYQQTPGQGLQFLFEYFSETQRNKGNFPGRFSGRQFSNSRSEMNVSTLELGDSALYLCASSLQGGNSPLHFGNGTRLTVT.

V usage is TRBV28 and J usage is TRBJ1-1; D is possibly TRBD1 (6 bases). V lost 6 bases to trimming and J lost 2 bases, with 19 bases between them. The CDR3 loop spans 16 amino acids. Germline V gene data show CDR1 as MDHEN and CDR2 as SYDVKM. CDR3: CASSGGASYYNTEAFF. CDR3 nucleotide sequence: TGTGCCAGCAGCGGGGGGGCGTCTTATTATAACACTGAAGCTTTCTTT.

V gene TRBV7-8 combines with J gene TRBJ2-1; D might be TRBD2 (6 bases). Trimming left V 5 bases short and J 0 bases short, with 14 bases between. CDR3 size: 16 residues. CDR1 and CDR2 (germline): SGHVS, FQNEAQ. CDR3 DNA sequence: TGTGCCAGCAGCCTAGGCCGGGGGAGCTCCTACAATGAGCAGTTCTTC. Translating gives CASSLGRGSSYNEQFF.

This clone was detected once. CDR3 amino acids: CATSDKSGWNTGELFF. In DNA, the CDR3 is TGTGCCACCAGTGATAAAAGCGGGTGGAACACCGGGGAGCTGTTTTTT. The chain combines TRBV24-1 with TRBJ2-2; the D gene is possibly TRBD2 (6 bases). Germline V gene lookup returns CDR1 KGHDR and CDR2 SFDVKD. This CDR3 region has 16 residues. V lost 3 bases and J lost 1, with 11 bases in between.

In this sample, this clone turned up a few times. V is TRBV11-2 and J is TRBJ2-2; D may be TRBD1 (5 bases). The CDR3 runs 15 residues. Trimming took off 3 bases at V and 4 bases at J, with 12 bases between the two ends. Per germline, CDR1 SGHAT and CDR2 FQNNGV. The CDR3 protein is CASSFFGRATGELFF. The CDR3, as DNA: TGTGCCAGCAGCTTTTTCGGCAGGGCCACCGGGGAGCTGTTTTTT.

This sequence joins TRBV7-7 and TRBJ2-7, with a tentative D call TRBD1 (7 bases). The CDR3 consists of 15 residues. Germline V lookup: CDR1 SSHAT, CDR2 FNYEAQ (reference sequence). The V and J ends lost 1 base and 2 bases respectively, with 12 bases between them. The CDR3, as DNA: TGTGCCAGCAGCTTAGACAGGGGACTCGCCTACGAGCAGTACGTC. It yields the protein CASSLDRGLAYEQYV.

The sample holds a few counts of this clone. The chain has TRBV5-1 and TRBJ2-1; TRBD2 agrees at 10 bases. J gave up 6 bases and V 1 base, and 4 bases lay outside the gene matches. This CDR3 region has 15 residues. Germline CDR1 and CDR2: SGHRS and YFSETQ. CDR3 DNA sequence: TGCGCCAGCAGCTTGACTAGCGGGGCACGCAATGAGCAGTTCTTC. It encodes CASSLTSGARNEQFF.

The chain couples TRBV19 to TRBJ1-1; tentatively, D is TRBD1 (5 bases). V lost 8 bases and J lost 1, with 14 bases in between. The CDR3 is 14 residues long. The germline V gene encodes CDR1 LNHDA and CDR2 SQIVND (reference sequence). The CDR3 loop reads CASSGRQQNTEAFF. In DNA, the CDR3 is TGTGCCAGTTCCGGCCGACAGCAGAACACTGAAGCTTTCTTT.

This clone has just a few counts. The CDR3 nucleotides are TGTGCCAGTAGTCCCCCAGGGAACACTTTAGCCAAAAACATTCAGTACTTC. Its protein product is CASSPPGNTLAKNIQYF. This sequence joins TRBV19 and TRBJ2-4, with D possibly matching TRBD1 (5 bases). V was cut by 5 bases and J by 0 bases, with 17 bases left in between. Germline V lookup: CDR1 LNHDA, CDR2 SQIVND (reference sequence). CDR3 length: 17 amino acids. The full variable domain, rest sourced from reference TRBV19 and TRBJ2-4, is DGGITQSPKYLFRKEGQNVTLSCEQNLNHDAMYWYRQDPGQGLRLIYYSQIVNDFQKGDIAEGYSVSREKKESFPLTVTSAQKNPTAFYLCASSPPGNTLAKNIQYFGAGTRLSVL.

This chain connects TRBV4-1 to TRBJ2-3, with TRBD2 matching 9 bases. The CDR3 loop spans 16 amino acids. Germline V gene lookup returns CDR1 MGHRA and CDR2 YSYEKL. With V trimmed by 5 bases and J by 5 bases, 11 bases remained unmatched. The CDR3 nucleotides are TGCGCCAGCAGCAAACGTGCGGGGGGGCAGGTAGATACGCAGTATTTT. Its translation is CASSKRAGGQVDTQYF.

The chain joins TRBV5-5 to TRBJ2-4; 11 nucleotides align to TRBD1. The CDR3 spans 16 residues. Germline-derived CDR1 and CDR2 are SGHKS and YYEKEE (reference sequence). V shed 4 bases and J 8 bases; nucleotides not matched to a gene: 11. The DNA of the CDR3 is TGTGCCAGCAGCGCACTAGGACAGGGGGCTGTGGACATTCAGTACTTC. Protein product: CASSALGQGAVDIQYF.